The TCR beta chain described here comes from a study of T cell repertoires in cytomegalovirus infection. At the level of the study: Indications of both CMV infection and matching HLA type were provided by public TCR beta signatures. Findings of the study overall: HLA-C-restricted CMV-specific TCR beta clonotypes were dominant in the ex vivo response. Frequencies of public TCR beta families were cumulated, and this identified carriers of CMV plus the relevant HLA.

Germline-derived CDR1 and CDR2 are WSHSY and SAAADI. CDR3 length: 11 residues. V gave up 10 bases and J gave up 5 bases, with 12 bases separating them. As for this clonotype: As yet, its antigen is unknown.

TCRdb itself ran the reads through MiXCR, one entry per CDR3 protein. The data contain 200,000 to 250,000 distinct CDR3 sequences, roughly two fifths of them singletons. The source material was CD8+ T cells from cultured PBMCs, sampled from culture after CMV antigen stimulation. This TCR was recovered from a human donor in good health (CMV status not recorded). Some clones in this sample may be carry-over from other donors' samples. The rearrangement uses TRBV10-2 and TRBJ2-7; possibly TRBD2 for D (5 bases). CDR3 sequence reads: CATKIGNEQYF. The DNA of the CDR3 is TGCGCCACCAAAATCGGGAACGAGCAGTACTTC.